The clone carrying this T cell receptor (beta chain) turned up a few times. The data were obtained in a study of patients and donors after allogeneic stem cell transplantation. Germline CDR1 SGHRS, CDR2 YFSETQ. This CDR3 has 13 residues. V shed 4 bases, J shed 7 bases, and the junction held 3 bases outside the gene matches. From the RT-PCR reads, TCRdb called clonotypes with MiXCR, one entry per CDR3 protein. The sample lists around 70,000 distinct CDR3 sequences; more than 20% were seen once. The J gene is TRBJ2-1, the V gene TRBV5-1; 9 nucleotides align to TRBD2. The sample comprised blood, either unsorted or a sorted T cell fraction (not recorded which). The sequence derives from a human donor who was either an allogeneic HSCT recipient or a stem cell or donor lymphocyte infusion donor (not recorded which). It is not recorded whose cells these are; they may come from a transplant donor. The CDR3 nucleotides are TGCGCCAGCAGCGTGGGACTAGCTAATGAGCAGTTCTTC. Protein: CASSVGLANEQFF.